This entry describes one T cell receptor beta chain. This entry is derived from a study of control samples from healthy donors and cancer patients. The assay was immunoSEQ multiplex PCR, and TCRdb's table has in-frame clones only and misses some. The repertoire includes 90,000 to 130,000 clones, about 80% of them detected once, and 6% to 8% sits in the top ten. The CDR3 length is 14 residues. Trimming stripped 4 bases from V and 0 bases from J, with 8 bases between. Germline lookup yields CDR1 SGHTA and CDR2 FQGNSA. Sequences were obtained from blood. The receptor was isolated from a young man in good health. This chain joins TRBV7-2 and TRBJ2-3; D gene unclear. As DNA, the CDR3 is TGTGCCAGCAGCTCCTCTCATAGCACAGATACGCAGTATTTT. Amino acid sequence: CASSSSHSTDTQYF.